What follows are 27 T cell receptor beta chains derived from one specimen sequenced in a study of graft-versus-host responses after intestinal transplantation. TCRdb's copy holds only in-frame clones and misses some; the assay was immunoSEQ multiplex PCR. Of about 94,000 clones in the sample, roughly nine tenths were seen once. Antigens of these TCRs are unknown. This specimen was unstimulated CD8+ T cells sorted from spleen or lymph node cells, taken before intestinal transplant. These receptors all come from a human donor who received an intestinal transplant.

The chain links TRBV7-9 to TRBJ2-1; D is unclear. This CDR3 has 15 amino acids. Trimming removed 1 base at V and 0 bases at J, with 7 bases between. Germline V CDR1 and CDR2: SEHNR, FQNEAQ (reference sequence). CDR3 amino acids: CASSLGGTSYNEQFF. CDR3 nucleotides: TGTGCCAGCAGCTTAGGCGGAACCTCCTACAATGAGCAGTTCTTC.

The chain uses TRBV7-9 and TRBJ1-2; D unresolved. The CDR3 is made up of 13 amino acids. Germline V lookup: CDR1 SEHNR, CDR2 FQNEAQ (reference sequence). V was trimmed by 6 bases and J by 8 bases, leaving 16 bases between them. CDR3 sequence reads: CASSPFTGSGYTF. The CDR3 DNA reads as TGTGCCAGCAGTCCCTTCACCGGGAGCGGCTACACCTTC.

This chain links TRBV7-9 with TRBJ2-7; weak D call: TRBD1 (5 bases). Trimming pared 5 bases from V and 4 bases from J, leaving 18 bases between. CDR1 and CDR2 from the germline V gene are SEHNR and FQNEAQ (reference sequence). CDR3 length: 15 residues. CDR3 bases: TGTGCCAGCAGCCCCCCTTGGGCAGGGATTTACGAGCAGTACTTC. It encodes CASSPPWAGIYEQYF.

The chain uses TRBV5-4 and TRBJ2-5; the match to TRBD2 covers 9 bases. The germline gives CDR1 SGHNT, CDR2 YYREEE (reference sequence). This CDR3 contains 15 residues. With V trimmed by 5 bases and J by 3 bases, 8 bases remained unmatched. CDR3 in amino acids: CASRTAGGPEETQYF. CDR3 bases: TGTGCCAGCAGGACGGCGGGAGGGCCAGAAGAGACCCAGTACTTC.

This rearrangement joins TRBV11-2 to TRBJ1-2; a possible D gene is TRBD1 (6 bases). This CDR3 contains 16 residues. The V end lost 3 bases, the J end lost 4 bases, and 18 bases lay between the germline ends. Germline-derived CDR1 and CDR2 are SGHAT and FQNNGV. As DNA, the CDR3 is TGTGCCAGCAGCTTCGAGTCGGCAGGGGCTGTCTATGGCTACACCTTC. This codes for CASSFESAGAVYGYTF.

This chain joins TRBV5-1 and TRBJ1-4; 12 nucleotides agree with TRBD1. Germline values: CDR1 SGHRS, CDR2 YFSETQ. This CDR3 comprises 16 residues. The junction had 3 bases not matched to a gene; V was cut back by 4 bases and J by 2 bases. CDR3 sequence (DNA): TGCGCCAGCAGCACGGGACAGGGGGCGACTAATGAAAAACTGTTTTTT. Translated, it gives CASSTGQGATNEKLFF.

The CDR3 nucleotides read TGTGCCAGAAGCTGGCCCCAGGTAGGTGGCTACACCTTC. This gives the protein CARSWPQVGGYTF. The chain links TRBV5-3 to TRBJ1-2; D gene unclear. TRBV5-3 qualifies as an ORF whose function is uncertain. This CDR3 is built from 13 residues. The ends were cut back, 3 bases at V and 7 bases at J, with 13 bases in the middle.

The chain recombines TRBV5-1 with TRBJ2-5, with D possibly matching TRBD2 (6 bases). The J call is uncertain, as TRBJ2-7 better fits the DNA end. The CDR3 spans 14 residues. Germline V CDR1 and CDR2: SGHRS, YFSETQ. For the CDR3, the DNA is TGCGCCAGCAGCTTGGGCGGGGACCCCTACGAGCAGTACTTC. Protein product: CASSLGGDPYEQYF.

The V and J genes are TRBV19 and TRBJ1-1; D is possibly TRBD1 (6 bases). V was pared by 3 bases and J by 4 bases, with 9 bases between. CDR3 length: 13 amino acids. Germline assignment: CDR1 LNHDA and CDR2 SQIVND (reference sequence). This CDR3 is CASSMGASTEAFF. The CDR3 DNA follows: TGTGCCAGTAGTATGGGGGCCTCCACTGAAGCTTTCTTT.

V usage is TRBV6-5 and J usage is TRBJ2-1, with 14 bases matching TRBD2. Germline V gene data show CDR1 as MNHEY and CDR2 as SVGAGI. The CDR3 covers 15 residues. After removal of 6 bases from V and 7 bases from J, the junction contained 5 bases not matched to a gene. The CDR3 loop reads CASSSGLAGVNEQFF. The CDR3 region has the DNA TGTGCCAGCAGCTCGGGACTAGCGGGAGTAAATGAGCAGTTCTTC.

The chain has TRBV28 and TRBJ1-1; 9 bases match TRBD1. This CDR3 has 14 residues. The V gene's germline CDR1 is MDHEN and CDR2 SYDVKM. J lost 4 bases, V lost 6 bases, and 6 bases had no gene match. The CDR3 loop is CASRMGGQGTEAFF. DNA for the CDR3: TGTGCCAGCAGGATGGGGGGACAGGGCACTGAAGCTTTCTTT.

The rearrangement uses TRBV28 and TRBJ1-5; possible D gene TRBD1, 5 bases. Per the germline V gene, CDR1 is MDHEN and CDR2 is SYDVKM. Trimming removed 6 bases at V and 0 bases at J, with 12 bases between. The CDR3 runs 15 residues. CDR3 nucleotide sequence: TGTGCCAGCAGCCTTCGGGGGTATAGCAATCAGCCCCAGCATTTT. The encoded protein is CASSLRGYSNQPQHF.

The chain has TRBV7-9 and TRBJ2-3, with a possible D match to TRBD2 (5 bases). CDR3 length: 13 residues. CDR1 SEHNR and CDR2 FQNEAQ come from the germline V gene (reference sequence). V was clipped by 7 bases and J by 3 bases, with 11 bases between them. The CDR3 spells CASNDGETDTQYF. In DNA, the CDR3 is TGTGCCAGCAACGACGGGGAGACAGATACGCAGTATTTT.

The rearrangement links TRBV19 to TRBJ2-7, with 13 bases matching TRBD2. Germline CDR1 and CDR2: LNHDA and SQIVND (reference sequence). The CDR3 spans 15 residues. V was clipped by 3 bases and J by 3 bases; unmatched bases: 2. The CDR3, as DNA: TGTGCCAGTAGTATCGGGACTAGCGGGAACTACGAGCAGTACTTC. This gives the protein CASSIGTSGNYEQYF.

The chain recombines TRBV28 with TRBJ2-7, with TRBD1 matching over 8 bases. Germline-derived CDR1 and CDR2 are MDHEN and SYDVKM. Trimming cost V 7 bases and J 6 bases; bases outside gene matches: 8. This CDR3 has 13 residues. DNA for the CDR3: TGTGCCAGCACCATGACAGGGGCCCCCGAGCAGTACTTC. Encoded protein: CASTMTGAPEQYF.

The CDR3 loop reads CASSFPINQVPSYEQYF. CDR3 DNA sequence: TGTGCCAGCAGCTTCCCCATTAACCAGGTTCCCTCCTACGAGCAGTACTTC. This chain joins TRBV7-8 and TRBJ2-7, with unresolved D. V lost 3 bases and J 0 bases, leaving 18 bases between the germline ends. CDR1 is SGHVS, CDR2 FQNEAQ, per germline. There are 17 residues in the CDR3.

This clone was counted once. The chain employs TRBV6-5 and TRBJ2-7; TRBD1 aligns across 8 bases. The CDR3 runs to 15 residues. J lost 3 bases, V lost 8 bases, and 12 bases had no gene match. Per germline, CDR1 MNHEY and CDR2 SVGAGI. The CDR3 DNA reads as TGTGCCAGCCGGATCGCCGGACAGGGATTCTACGAGCAGTACTTC. Translation gives CASRIAGQGFYEQYF.

V usage is TRBV7-6 and J usage is TRBJ1-2; D is perhaps TRBD1 (5 bases). Germline V lookup: CDR1 SGHVS, CDR2 FNYEAQ. Trimming took off 8 bases at V and 4 bases at J, with 11 bases between the two ends. The length of the CDR3 is 12 residues. The CDR3 coding sequence is TGTGCCAGCGGCTCGGGGGGCTATGGCTACACCTTC. The encoded protein is CASGSGGYGYTF.

A single count supports this clone. The chain uses TRBV19 and TRBJ2-6; D unclear. Germline lookup yields CDR1 LNHDA and CDR2 SQIVND (reference sequence). The CDR3 runs to 15 residues. Trimming took 5 bases from V and 1 from J, leaving 9 bases between them. The CDR3 sequence: CASSQQLSGANVLTF. The CDR3 bases are TGTGCCAGTAGTCAACAGCTTTCTGGGGCCAACGTCCTGACTTTC.

The V gene is TRBV28, the J gene TRBJ2-5, with a possible D match to TRBD2 (5 bases). Germline CDR1 and CDR2: MDHEN and SYDVKM. The CDR3 is 14 residues long. V lost 3 bases to trimming and J lost 4 bases, with 12 bases between them. The CDR3 loop reads CASSFLEGAETQYF. CDR3 coding DNA: TGTGCCAGCAGTTTCCTCGAGGGAGCAGAGACCCAGTACTTC.

In its sample, this clone was seen a few times. The chain combines TRBV4-1 with TRBJ1-2, with D perhaps TRBD1 (5 bases). The germline V gene encodes CDR1 MGHRA and CDR2 YSYEKL. The ends were cut back, 4 bases at V and 1 base at J, with 10 bases in the middle. There are 14 residues in the CDR3. The CDR3 DNA is TGCGCCAGCAGCCCCCTGACAGTTAACTATGGCTACACCTTC. This encodes CASSPLTVNYGYTF.

The V call is TRBV5-1, the J call TRBJ2-3; 9 nucleotides agree with TRBD1. The V and J ends lost 3 bases and 4 bases, in that order; junction bases with no gene match: 9. CDR1 SGHRS and CDR2 YFSETQ come from the germline V gene. This CDR3 has 16 residues. The CDR3 reads CASSWRGGQGSDTQYF. CDR3 bases: TGCGCCAGCAGCTGGAGGGGAGGACAGGGGTCAGATACGCAGTATTTT.

The rearrangement joins TRBV7-9 to TRBJ2-2; D unclear. The CDR3 spans 13 residues. The ends were cut back, 4 bases at V and 3 bases at J, with 6 bases in the middle. Germline V gives CDR1 SEHNR, CDR2 FQNEAQ (reference sequence). CDR3 DNA: TGTGCCAGCAGCTCAGGCGACACCGGGGAGCTGTTTTTT. Translating gives CASSSGDTGELFF.

This clone has only one observation. The CDR3 DNA sequence: TGCAGCGTTGAAGGGGTAGGAGGGGGGGACTCCTACAATGAGCAGTTCTTC. Amino acid sequence: CSVEGVGGGDSYNEQFF. The rearrangement links TRBV29-1 to TRBJ2-1, with a tentative D call TRBD2 (7 bases). This CDR3 has 17 residues. The germline V gene encodes CDR1 SQVTM and CDR2 ANQGSEA. The V end lost 1 base, the J end lost 0 bases, and 16 bases lay between the germline ends.

The V call is TRBV2, the J call TRBJ1-3; D gene uncertain. V was pared by 3 bases and J by 4 bases, with 10 bases between. The CDR3 is 14 residues long. Germline V gene data show CDR1 as SNHLY and CDR2 as FYNNEI. CDR3 nucleotide sequence: TGTGCCAGCAGTGACCCCCGCGGAGGAAACACCATATATTTT. Protein sequence: CASSDPRGGNTIYF.

This chain joins TRBV7-9 and TRBJ2-7; TRBD1 might be the D (5 bases). This CDR3 has 14 residues. V lost 2 bases to trimming and J lost 2 bases, with 10 bases between them. Germline CDR1 is SEHNR and CDR2 is FQNEAQ (reference sequence). CDR3 coding DNA: TGTGCCAGCAGCTTACCCGAACAGGCCTACGAGCAGTACTTC. It translates to CASSLPEQAYEQYF.

J is TRBJ1-2 and V is TRBV4-2, with 10 bases identical to TRBD1. The CDR3 spans 16 residues. The V segment lost 5 bases and the J segment 4 bases; nucleotides outside the gene matches: 10. Germline-derived CDR1 and CDR2 are LGHNA and YNFKEQ. The CDR3 DNA is TGTGCCAGCAGCACACGACAGGGGGCGCTAGGCTATGGCTACACCTTC. Amino acid sequence: CASSTRQGALGYGYTF.